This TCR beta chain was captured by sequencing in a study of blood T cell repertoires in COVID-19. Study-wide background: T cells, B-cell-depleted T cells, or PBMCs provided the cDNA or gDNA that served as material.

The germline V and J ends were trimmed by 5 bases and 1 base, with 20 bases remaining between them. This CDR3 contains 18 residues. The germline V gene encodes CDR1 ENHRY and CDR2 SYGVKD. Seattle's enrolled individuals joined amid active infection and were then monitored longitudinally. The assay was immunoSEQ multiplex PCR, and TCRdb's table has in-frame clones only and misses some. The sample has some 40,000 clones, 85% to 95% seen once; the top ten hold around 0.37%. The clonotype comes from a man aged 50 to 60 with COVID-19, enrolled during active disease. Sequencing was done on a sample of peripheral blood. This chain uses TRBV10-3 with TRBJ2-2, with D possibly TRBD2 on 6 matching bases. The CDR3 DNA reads TGTGCCATCAGTCCTAAACGAGGGACTCGACTGAACACCGGGGAGCTGTTTTTT. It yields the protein CAISPKRGTRLNTGELFF.